These 8 T cell receptor beta chains originate from one sample sequenced in a study of T-cell memory formation after mild COVID-19. TCRdb re-called the 5' RACE reads with MiXCR, one entry per CDR3 protein. Here the sample spans about 430,000 distinct CDR3 sequences, roughly 24% being singletons. Sequences were obtained from PBMCs or a T cell subset sorted from them (not recorded which). These receptors were collected from an adult woman who had mild COVID-19 (a few samples of this study predate the infection). Cell type and time point are not known.

V gene TRBV12-3 or TRBV12-4 combines with J gene TRBJ2-1, with D uncertain. V gave up 5 bases and J gave up 3 bases, with 14 bases separating them. The CDR3 extends over 15 amino acids. CDR3 DNA sequence: TGTGCCAGCAGTCTTTCTCATATGGGCTACAATGAGCAGTTCTTC. Translated: CASSLSHMGYNEQFF.

This chain joins TRBV5-1 and TRBJ1-2; D is possibly TRBD1 (6 bases). The V gene lost 3 bases and the J gene lost 4 bases, with 10 bases spanning the gap. The CDR3 length is 13 residues. In germline, CDR1 is SGHRS, CDR2 YFSETQ. The CDR3 sequence is CASSSRGTYGYTF. The DNA of the CDR3 is TGCGCCAGCAGCTCCAGGGGTACCTATGGCTACACCTTC. Based on the CDR3 plus reference TRBV5-1 and TRBJ1-2, the full variable domain is KAGVTQTPRYLIKTRGQQVTLSCSPISGHRSVSWYQQTPGQGLQFLFEYFSETQRNKGNFPGRFSGRQFSNSRSEMNVSTLELGDSALYLCASSSRGTYGYTFGSGTRLTVV.

This clonotype was observed a few times. V and J are TRBV28 and TRBJ2-7; the D is unclear. The CDR3 totals 13 residues. Looked up from germline, CDR1 is MDHEN and CDR2 is SYDVKM. Trimming removed 3 bases at V and 0 bases at J, with 6 bases between. The CDR3 DNA reads TGTGCCAGCAGTTTGATCGTCTCCTACGAGCAGTACTTC. Translating gives CASSLIVSYEQYF.

The rearrangement links TRBV5-1 to TRBJ1-1, with D maybe TRBD1 (6 bases). The germline V gene encodes CDR1 SGHRS and CDR2 YFSETQ. The V end was cut by 4 bases, the J end by 0 bases, with 10 bases between. The CDR3 has 14 residues. Here the CDR3 reads CASSVSGVNTEAFF. The CDR3 DNA follows: TGCGCCAGCAGCGTATCAGGGGTGAACACTGAAGCTTTCTTT.

This clonotype was counted only a few times. This chain uses TRBV18 with TRBJ1-2, with TRBD1 identical over 10 bases. The CDR3 is 16 amino acids. V was clipped by 3 bases and J by 4 bases; unmatched bases: 8. Germline V CDR1 and CDR2: KGHSH, LQKENI. CDR3 DNA: TGTGCCAGCTCACCTTCGAGACAGGGGGCGCGCTATGGCTACACCTTC. It codes for CASSPSRQGARYGYTF.

The chain is built from TRBV6-2 or TRBV6-3 and TRBJ2-7, with TRBD1 matching over 8 bases. The CDR3 extends over 14 amino acids. Germline trimming cut 7 bases from V and 3 bases from J; bases unmatched to any gene: 8. Germline CDR1 is MNHEY and CDR2 is SVGEGT. CDR3 DNA sequence: TGTGCCAGCACCCCGGGACAGGAGATCTACGAGCAGTACTTC. Translated, it gives CASTPGQEIYEQYF.

V is TRBV3-1 and J is TRBJ2-2; 12 bases map to TRBD2. From germline, CDR1 is LGHDT and CDR2 YNNKEL (reference sequence). J was trimmed by 3 bases and V by 4 bases; bases with no gene match: 3. The CDR3 is 16 residues long. The chain's CDR3 is CASSPTSGRHTGELFF. The CDR3 region has the DNA TGTGCCAGCAGCCCTACTAGCGGGAGGCACACCGGGGAGCTGTTTTTT.

This clonotype showed up just a few times. The CDR3 is CASRGNGEQYF. The CDR3 DNA is TGCGCCAGCAGGGGGAACGGGGAGCAGTACTTC. The chain recombines TRBV5-1 with TRBJ2-7; D is unclear. V was trimmed by 5 bases and J by 7 bases, leaving 10 bases between them. CDR1 and CDR2 (germline): SGHRS, YFSETQ. The CDR3 sequence is 11 residues long.